These T cell receptor beta chains were read from a single sample in a study of cytomegalovirus exposure and HLA in healthy donors. Assay: immunoSEQ multiplex PCR; the TCRdb copy retains only in-frame clones and omits some. The profile shows about 160,000 clones, 87% of them singletons. Sequencing was carried out using PBMCs. Source of these receptors: a woman under 40 in good health and CMV-seronegative. Both conserved end residues are part of each CDR3. Fields, in order: D gene, V gene, J gene, clone size, CDR3 DNA, CDR3 protein. The D gene is left open where the match is weak. The size field is filled for only some rows; it gives once, few, many or a size class.

-	TRBV4-1	TRBJ2-7	-	TGCGCCAGCAGCGGGACTGCCGGCCAGCAGTACTTC	CASSGTAGQQYF
-	TRBV19	TRBJ1-2	-	TGTGCCAGTAGTATGGCCAGGGGTGGCTATGGCTACACCTTC	CASSMARGGYGYTF
-	TRBV19	TRBJ2-3	-	TGTGCCAGTAGTATCCCGTTTCCAGATACGCAGTATTTT	CASSIPFPDTQYF
-	TRBV21-1	TRBJ2-1	-	TGTGCCTGCGTCCAAGGGGCATTAAGAACTTTCTACAATGAGCAGTTCTTC	CACVQGALRTFYNEQFF
TRBD2	TRBV5-1	TRBJ2-5	-	TGCGCCAGCAGCACGGGACTAGCGGGGGGCCGAGAGACCCAGTACTTC	CASSTGLAGGRETQYF
-	TRBV5-6	TRBJ2-7	-	TGTGCCAGCAGAACGAGCGCCGGCGGCCCCTACGAGCAGTACTTC	CASRTSAGGPYEQYF
TRBD2	TRBV14	TRBJ2-7	once	TGTGCCAGCAGCCTTGGGACTAGCGGGAGAACCTACGAGCAGTACTTC	CASSLGTSGRTYEQYF
-	TRBV29-1	TRBJ2-2	-	TGCAGCGTACACAGGAGAAACACCGGGGAGCTGTTTTTT	CSVHRRNTGELFF
TRBD2	TRBV28	TRBJ2-1	once	TGTGCCAGCACCCTGACTAGCGGAGACTACAATGAGCAGTTCTTC	CASTLTSGDYNEQFF
-	TRBV5-1	TRBJ2-7	-	TGCGCCAGCAGCTTGGCCGGAGGAGCCTACGAGCAGTACTTC	CASSLAGGAYEQYF
TRBD2	TRBV2	TRBJ2-1	-	TGTGCCAGCAGTGGGGTAGCGGGAGCGGTTGAGCAGTTCTTC	CASSGVAGAVEQFF
-	TRBV9	TRBJ1-4	-	TGTGCCAGCAGCGTAGGGGTGGGAGGCCCAACTAATGAAAAACTGTTTTTT	CASSVGVGGPTNEKLFF
-	TRBV6-4	TRBJ1-5	-	TGTGCCAGCAGTGACTCACAGGGCCAAGGGAAAGGGAGCAATCAGCCCCAGCATTTT	CASSDSQGQGKGSNQPQHF
TRBD1	TRBV5-1	TRBJ1-1	once	TGCGCCAGCAGCGCGGGACAGGGAGGGAACACTGAAGCTTTCTTT	CASSAGQGGNTEAFF